The entry below describes one T cell receptor beta chain. Its antigen is still unknown. These data are taken from a study of T-cell reconstitution after alpha-beta-depleted transplantation in children. Study findings and constraints: A year had passed since transplant, and T-cell counts and diversity by then came mostly from newly produced T cells. Expanded clones from the graft, numbering several hundred, reportedly supplied alpha-beta T cells about two months after transplant. Some patients' high day-60 TCRbeta diversity was traced to surviving recipient T cells and thymic progenitors.

The CDR3 sequence is 16 residues long. Looked up from germline, CDR1 is MNHEY and CDR2 is SVGAGI. The trim removed 2 bases at V and 2 bases at J, leaving 5 bases unmatched. TCRbeta library construction was performed incorporating unique molecular identifiers. MiXCR was run by TCRdb on the PCR reads, yielding one entry per CDR3 protein. This table has under 150,000 distinct CDR3 sequences, around 9.8% appearing once. The source material was PBMCs, mostly from graft donor cells, sampled 180 days after TCRalphabeta/CD19-depleted stem cell transplant. The rearrangement links TRBV6-5 to TRBJ2-3; 9 bases fit TRBD1. The receptor was isolated from a girl less than two years old who had a stem cell transplant for combined immunodeficiency, so the T cells may come from the graft donor. The CDR3 loop is CASSYRTGDLTDTQYF. The CDR3 DNA is TGTGCCAGCAGTTACAGGACAGGGGACCTCACAGATACGCAGTATTTT.